The sequence of this T cell receptor (beta chain) was determined in a study of cytomegalovirus exposure and HLA in healthy donors (dated by TCRdb to the late 2010s). Study-level background: An earlier analysis of some 550 of the donors reported roughly 270 Gb of sequence data and more than 90 million unique TCR beta sequences from around 200 million T cells. An early release covering roughly 600 HLA-typed donors comprised approximately 290 gigabases of sequencing data and tens of millions of unique TCR sequences. Among the roughly 390 genotyped donors, approximately 77% belonged to the genetic ancestry cluster associated with self-reported Caucasian donors. The study was designed to test whether signatures of past pathogen exposure could be identified by cataloging public T cell receptors. Using immunosequencing, the study profiled T cell repertoires from roughly 650 subjects and related those repertoires to cytomegalovirus serostatus. Besides the first cohort of about 730 subjects, a separate validation cohort made up of over 100 different subjects was used. To predict cytomegalovirus infection status, the study brought together high-throughput TCR immunosequencing, statistical association of individual TCRs with disease status, and machine learning. In a later analysis, previously published TCR beta repertoires from fewer than 750 donors were re-analyzed and high-resolution HLA genotyping was added so that TCR occurrence patterns could be studied. In the later analysis, no new phenotypic data were used to find candidate immune exposures; instead, reliance was placed on TCR beta sequences and their occurrence across donors. In an earlier analysis of 587 of the donors, high-throughput TCR beta sequencing was used to judge whether each TCR beta V gene segment behaved as functional or pseudogenic. Donor age, sex, ethnicity and CMV serostatus were compiled together with the repertoire data. Genome-wide SNP genotypes for about three fifths of the roughly 670 donors were used in a later genetic analysis, which treated that subset as a discovery cohort. Every discovery cohort repertoire had been produced on one sequencing platform. HLA typing included class I and class II loci at four-digit resolution. The number of typed donors differed by locus: roughly 620-640 for A, B, C, DRB1 and DQB1; 522 for DQA1; 600 to 610 for DPA1; and roughly 450 for DPB1. Roughly five DR-DQ haplotypes were handled as single units for association and clustering, since linkage in the cohort was strong. On average, around 230,000 unique TCR beta nucleotide sequences were sequenced per donor among 398 genotyped donors of the cohort, with roughly 19% of those sequences being non-productive.

What the work shows at the level of the full study, not this receptor alone: A cluster of highly shared sequence variants was judged likely to be a technical artifact of the sequencing pipeline. V-gene and J-gene trimming of TCR beta chains was associated with a missense DCLRE1C variant in a later genetic analysis, and the association was replicated in an independent cohort. Three of the identified cytomegalovirus-associated TCR beta chains were confirmed in vitro to be specific for cytomegalovirus antigens. It was suggested by the authors that the approach could potentially be generalized to other disease states and immunological phenotypes. Presence/absence analyses assumed roughly uniform sequencing depth across donors, an assumption that may not hold. Compared with the roughly 700-donor mean, donors in an Asian-associated ancestry cluster had fewer N-insertions in productive TCRs, according to a later genetic analysis. In a later analysis, most CMV-associated TCR beta chains were found to appear HLA-restricted, with HLA associations seemingly driven largely by CMV exposure. According to a later analysis, parvovirus B19, influenza, CMV and Epstein-Barr virus appeared linked to several top co-occurrence clusters. A later analysis found that TCR association rates varied across HLA loci, with DRB1 alleles showing the most associated TCRs and HLA-C alleles the fewest. Because counts were too low, fewer than 20 rarely observed V segments, including chromosome 9 orphons, were excluded from the earlier analysis of 500 to 700 of the donors. Because HLA typing was unavailable for some donors at each locus, only the typed subset was used in association tests. In an earlier analysis of about 540 of the donors, most TCR beta V segments were observed in productive rearrangements about 90% or about 30% of the time, broadly matching IMGT annotations. Linkage disequilibrium might explain the correlated functional status among segregating V segments, but an unknown experimental factor could not be ruled out. Some IMGT-functional V segments, including TRBV6-2 and TRBV6-3, could not be told apart with the 87-base-pair reads, so those segments were excluded. A further reported finding was that TCR beta sequences accurately predicted the HLA-A and HLA-B alleles for most subjects in the first cohort. Most TCR sequences were seen in very few donors, while some public TCRs were found in many individuals. Specific HLA alleles were associated with about 17,000 TCR beta sequences at a false discovery rate of 0.05 in a later analysis. The classifier was reported to diagnose cytomegalovirus status with high specificity and sensitivity in both the original and validation cohorts. In this cohort, only TCR beta chains were sequenced, and detectable features were limited by the absence of alpha or paired-chain data. When HLA alleles, especially DR and DQ, strongly co-occurred, attributing TCR associations to individual alleles was difficult. In the study, roughly 160 TCR beta chains were listed as associated with cytomegalovirus. CMV serostatus was the only immune exposure information available for the cohort. Compared with equally common non-associated chains, HLA-associated TCR beta chains in a later analysis were more clonally expanded and had lower generation probabilities.

Libraries were prepared through the immunoSEQ multiplex PCR assay. The multiplex PCR relied on a mix of 60 forward primers for TCR Vbeta segments and 13 reverse primers for TCR Jbeta segments. Amplification of the CDR3 region of rearranged TCR beta genes was performed with a multiplex PCR assay on genomic DNA. The Illumina HiSeq System was used to sequence the amplified TCR beta libraries as 87-base-pair reads. The authors processed their data as follows. A later analysis tallied roughly 76 million unique TCR beta chains across the 666 repertoires, and approximately 9.9 million of those chains were shared by two or more donors. Raw reads were error-corrected and collapsed into unique sequences by a nearest-neighbor algorithm in which closely related sequences were merged to remove PCR and sequencing errors. To assign V, D and J gene segments, CDR3 sequences were aligned to IMGT reference sequences. For a sequence to be retained, at least a six-nucleotide match to both a V gene segment and a J gene segment was required. A rearrangement was called productive if the CDR3 had no stop codons and remained in frame with V and J, and every other rearrangement was called non-productive. Following IMGT convention, CDR3 was defined as the stretch from the second conserved V-encoded cysteine up to the conserved J-encoded phenylalanine. In an earlier analysis of around 640 of the donors, sequences lacking an unambiguous match to a single V gene segment were excluded. In an earlier analysis of 587 of the donors, a V segment was called functional when productive rearrangements were above 56.7%, and segregating when the standard deviation between donors exceeded 5%. A statistical classification framework was built for diagnosing cytomegalovirus status from the catalog of TCR beta chain sequences. In a later analysis, V and J genes were assigned by comparing TCR nucleotide sequences against IMGT/GENE-DB human TR gene sequences. A later analysis assigned CDR3 sequences and most-parsimonious VDJ recombination scenarios with the TCRdist pipeline. In a later analysis, each TCR beta chain was defined by its CDR3 amino acid sequence together with its V-gene family, and reads lacking a unique V-gene family were excluded. As a way to deal with suspected cross-contamination and a sequencing artifact, a later analysis dropped roughly 600 nucleotide sequences that were highly shared and had low generation probability. For each public chain, a later analysis derived a clonal expansion index from normalized ranks of inferred template counts within each repertoire. A later analysis computed generation probabilities with a VDJ recombination model fitted to out-of-frame rearrangements, and checked the results against IGoR. Hypergeometric tests were used in a later analysis to score TCR-TCR, TCR-HLA and TCR-CMV co-occurrence, with a repertoire-size bias correction applied to the TCR pairs. In a later analysis, false discovery rates were estimated by permuting HLA or CMV assignments 20 times. In a later analysis, co-occurring TCRs were grouped using DBSCAN, and TCRdist sequence similarity was added for clustering within HLA-allele-positive subsets. Repertoires with fewer than 30,000 or more than 120,000 public chains were left out of co-occurrence clustering, as were five repertoires with anomalous nucleotide sharing. What TCRdb holds here is the immuneACCESS table cut down to in-frame rearrangements. Part of the clones is not present; checked against another copy, under half of the missing clones reflect an unresolved V gene, and the others are unexplained. The D gene and trimming were derived from the DNA, and the V and J assignments and clone size from that table. The sample table contains about 150,000 clones; only one count was recorded for just over 65% of them. The ten biggest clones cover under 7.5% of the sample.

Turning to this clone: Its cognate antigen has yet to be identified. No base quality values were provided; no much bigger clone lies one nucleotide off.

The cohort comprised 666 healthy bone marrow donors. All cohort members were sampled while nominally healthy, although unrecorded immune exposures were likely present. The donor was CMV seronegative and was included in the group of about 400 seronegative cohort members. Every donor gave a peripheral blood sample, and the peripheral blood mononuclear cells from that sample were used for TCR beta sequencing. Genomic DNA was extracted from the blood cell samples with the Qiagen DNeasy Blood Extraction Kit. CDR1 and CDR2, looked up from the germline V gene (reference sequence), are LNHNV and YYDKDF. The junction shows trimming of 3 bases on V and 2 bases on J, plus 10 bases between the germline ends. The CDR3, cysteine through phenylalanine, is 14 amino acids long. The read is trimmed to its CDR3 DNA, 42 bases read in frame from base 1.

The receptor comes from an older woman in good health and CMV-seronegative. Recombination linked TRBV15 to TRBJ1-2; TRBD1 is a weak D gene call, 6 bases matching. The sequencing input was PBMCs. The CDR3 sequence is CATSSGQTNYGYTF. The bases are TGTGCCACCAGCAGCGGACAGACCAACTATGGCTACACCTTC.